This TCR beta chain appears in the sequencing data of a study of OX40 agonist ivuxolimab in advanced cancers. Study details: Those enrolled were roughly 80% male, with a mean age of roughly 62 years and ages from roughly 20 to 90.

Germline lookup yields CDR1 KGHSH and CDR2 LQKENI. V dropped 3 bases and J dropped 8 bases, with 13 bases sitting between them. This CDR3 is 13 amino acids long. Sequencing used immunoSEQ multiplex PCR; TCRdb keeps in-frame clones, though not all of them. The sample lists 120,000 or so clones, 89% occurring once. Notes on this clone: The antigen remains undetermined. Other DNA sequences in the sample encode the same CDR3.

Broader study findings: There was clonal expansion of CD4+ and CD8+ blood T cells by week 6 at 0.1 to 3.0 mg/kg. Expanded clones were, on average, more numerous in CD8+ T cells than in CD4+.

The source was CD4+ or CD8+ T cells sorted from blood, collected in a trial of the OX40 agonist ivuxolimab. The TCR was taken from an adult with an advanced solid tumor such as melanoma, head and neck, liver or kidney cancer. The chain links TRBV18 to TRBJ1-2; D call uncertain. This CDR3 is CASSPTAGRGYTF. The CDR3 DNA follows: TGTGCCAGCTCACCGACCGCGGGGAGGGGCTACACCTTC. The full variable domain, completed using reference TRBV18 and TRBJ1-2, is NAGVMQNPRHLVRRRGQEARLRCSPMKGHSHVYWYRQLPEEGLKFMVYLQKENIIDESGMPKERFSAEFPKEGPSILRIQQVVRGDSAAYFCASSPTAGRGYTFGSGTRLTVV.